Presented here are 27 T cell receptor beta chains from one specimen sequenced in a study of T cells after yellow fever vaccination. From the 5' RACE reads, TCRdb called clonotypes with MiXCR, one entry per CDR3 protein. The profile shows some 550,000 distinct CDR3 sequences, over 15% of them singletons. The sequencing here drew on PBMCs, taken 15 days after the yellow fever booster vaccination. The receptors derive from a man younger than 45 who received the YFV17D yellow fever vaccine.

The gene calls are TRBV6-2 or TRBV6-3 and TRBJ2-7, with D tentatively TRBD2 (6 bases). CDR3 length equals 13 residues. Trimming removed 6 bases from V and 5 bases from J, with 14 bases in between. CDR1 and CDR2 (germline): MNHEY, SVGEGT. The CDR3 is CASSLLARNEQYF. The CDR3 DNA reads TGTGCCAGCAGCCTACTAGCTAGGAACGAGCAGTACTTC.

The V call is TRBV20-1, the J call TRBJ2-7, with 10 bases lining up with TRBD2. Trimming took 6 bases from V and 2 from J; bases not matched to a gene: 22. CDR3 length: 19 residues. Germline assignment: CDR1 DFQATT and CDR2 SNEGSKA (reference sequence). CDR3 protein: CSAPLVASGRARFPYEQYF. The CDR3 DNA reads TGCAGTGCCCCCCTAGTGGCCAGCGGGAGGGCCCGCTTCCCCTACGAGCAGTACTTC.

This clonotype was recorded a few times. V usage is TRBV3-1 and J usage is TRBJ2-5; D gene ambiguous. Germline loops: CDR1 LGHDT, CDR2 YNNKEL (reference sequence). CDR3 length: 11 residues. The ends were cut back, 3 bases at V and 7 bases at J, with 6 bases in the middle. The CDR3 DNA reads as TGTGCCAGCAGCCACGAGGTGACCCAGTACTTC. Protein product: CASSHEVTQYF.

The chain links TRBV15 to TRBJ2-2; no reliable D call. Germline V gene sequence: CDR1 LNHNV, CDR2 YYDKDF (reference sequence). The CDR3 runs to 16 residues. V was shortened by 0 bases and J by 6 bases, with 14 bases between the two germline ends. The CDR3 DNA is TGTGCCACCAGCAGAGATCGAAGGCTGGACGCCGGGGAGCTGTTTTTT. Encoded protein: CATSRDRRLDAGELFF.

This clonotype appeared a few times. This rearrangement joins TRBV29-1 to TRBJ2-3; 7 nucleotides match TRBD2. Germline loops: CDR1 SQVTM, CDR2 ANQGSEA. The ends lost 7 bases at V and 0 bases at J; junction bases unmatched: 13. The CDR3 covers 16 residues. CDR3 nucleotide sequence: TGCAGCGGGGAGGGAGGGCCTTATTGTAGCACAGATACGCAGTATTTT. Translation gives CSGEGGPYCSTDTQYF.

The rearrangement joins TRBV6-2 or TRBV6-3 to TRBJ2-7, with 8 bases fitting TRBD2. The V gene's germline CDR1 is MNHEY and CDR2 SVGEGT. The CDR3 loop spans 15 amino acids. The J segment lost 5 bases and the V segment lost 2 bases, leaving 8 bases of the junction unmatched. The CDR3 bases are TGTGCCAGCAGTTACGCGGGCGGGAGGAGGGACGAGCAGTACTTC. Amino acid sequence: CASSYAGGRRDEQYF.

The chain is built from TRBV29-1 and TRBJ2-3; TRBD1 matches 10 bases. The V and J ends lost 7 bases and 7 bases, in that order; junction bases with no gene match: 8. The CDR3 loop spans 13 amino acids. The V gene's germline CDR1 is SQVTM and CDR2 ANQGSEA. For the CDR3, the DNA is TGCAGCGCGGCGGGACAGGGGTCGAATACGCAGTATTTT. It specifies CSAAGQGSNTQYF.

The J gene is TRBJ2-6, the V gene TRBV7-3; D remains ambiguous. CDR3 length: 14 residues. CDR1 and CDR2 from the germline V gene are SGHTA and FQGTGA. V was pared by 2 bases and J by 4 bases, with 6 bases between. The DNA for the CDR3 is TGTGCCAGCAGCTTAGACTTGGGGGCCAACGTCCTGACTTTC. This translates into CASSLDLGANVLTF.

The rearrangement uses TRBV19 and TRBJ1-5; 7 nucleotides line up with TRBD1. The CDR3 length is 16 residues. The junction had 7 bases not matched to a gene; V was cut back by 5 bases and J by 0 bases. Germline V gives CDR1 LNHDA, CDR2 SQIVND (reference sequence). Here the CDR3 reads CASSPTRGYSNQPQHF. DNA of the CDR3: TGTGCCAGTAGTCCCACCAGGGGGTATAGCAATCAGCCCCAGCATTTT.

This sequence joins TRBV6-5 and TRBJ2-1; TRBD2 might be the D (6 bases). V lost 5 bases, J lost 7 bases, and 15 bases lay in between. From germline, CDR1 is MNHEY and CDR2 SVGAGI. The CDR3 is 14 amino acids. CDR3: CASSPSGDGNEQFF. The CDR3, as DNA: TGTGCCAGCAGTCCCTCGGGAGATGGAAATGAGCAGTTCTTC.

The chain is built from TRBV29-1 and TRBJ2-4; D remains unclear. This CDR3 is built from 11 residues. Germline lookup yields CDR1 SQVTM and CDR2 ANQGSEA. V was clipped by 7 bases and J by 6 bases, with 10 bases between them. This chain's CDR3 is CSARTVNIQYF. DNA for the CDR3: TGCAGCGCTCGGACGGTAAACATTCAGTACTTC.

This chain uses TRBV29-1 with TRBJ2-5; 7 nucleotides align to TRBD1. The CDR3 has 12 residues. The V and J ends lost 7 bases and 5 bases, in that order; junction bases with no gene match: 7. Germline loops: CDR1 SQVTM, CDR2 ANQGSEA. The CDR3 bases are TGCAGCGATACGACAGGGTTCGAGACCCAGTACTTC. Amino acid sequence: CSDTTGFETQYF.

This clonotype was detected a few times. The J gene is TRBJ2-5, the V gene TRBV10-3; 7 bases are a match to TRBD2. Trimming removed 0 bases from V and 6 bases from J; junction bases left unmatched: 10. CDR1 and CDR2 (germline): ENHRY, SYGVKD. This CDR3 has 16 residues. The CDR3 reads CAISESGGLAKKTQYF. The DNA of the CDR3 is TGTGCCATCAGTGAGTCGGGAGGGCTAGCGAAGAAGACCCAGTACTTC.

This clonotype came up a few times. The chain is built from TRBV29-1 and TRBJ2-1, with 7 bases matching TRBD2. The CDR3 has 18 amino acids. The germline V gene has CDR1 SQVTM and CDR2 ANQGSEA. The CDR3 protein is CRPREFVGREPSYNEQFF. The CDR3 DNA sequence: TGCAGGCCTAGGGAATTCGTGGGGCGGGAGCCCTCCTACAATGAGCAGTTCTTC.

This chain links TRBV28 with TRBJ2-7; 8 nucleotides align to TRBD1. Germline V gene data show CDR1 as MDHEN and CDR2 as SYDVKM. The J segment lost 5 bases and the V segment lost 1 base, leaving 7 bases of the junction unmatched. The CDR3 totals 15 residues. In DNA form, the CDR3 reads TGTGCCAGCAGTTTATCCGACAGGGGTCTCAACGAGCAGTACTTC. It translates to CASSLSDRGLNEQYF.

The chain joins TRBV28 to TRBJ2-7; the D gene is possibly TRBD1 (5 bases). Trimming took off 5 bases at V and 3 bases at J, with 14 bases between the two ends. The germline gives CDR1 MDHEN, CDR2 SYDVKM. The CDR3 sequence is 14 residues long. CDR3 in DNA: TGTGCCAGCAGTCCCGTAAGGGGTTTCTACGAGCAGTACTTC. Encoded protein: CASSPVRGFYEQYF.

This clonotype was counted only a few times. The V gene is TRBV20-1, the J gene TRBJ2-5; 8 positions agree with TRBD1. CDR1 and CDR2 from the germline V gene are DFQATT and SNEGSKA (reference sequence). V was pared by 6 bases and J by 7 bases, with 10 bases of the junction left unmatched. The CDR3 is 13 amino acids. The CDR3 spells CSATRDRLVTQYF. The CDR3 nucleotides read TGCAGTGCAACGCGGGACAGGCTCGTGACCCAGTACTTC.

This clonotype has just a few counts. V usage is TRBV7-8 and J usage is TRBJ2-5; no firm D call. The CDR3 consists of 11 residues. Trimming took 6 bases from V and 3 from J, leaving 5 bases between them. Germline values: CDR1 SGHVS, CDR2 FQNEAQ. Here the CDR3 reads CASRAEETQYF. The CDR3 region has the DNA TGTGCCAGCAGGGCAGAAGAGACCCAGTACTTC.

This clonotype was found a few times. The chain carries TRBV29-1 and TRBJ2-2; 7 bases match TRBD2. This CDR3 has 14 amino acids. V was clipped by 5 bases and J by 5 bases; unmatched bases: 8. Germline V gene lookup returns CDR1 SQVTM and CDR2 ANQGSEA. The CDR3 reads CSVKAVGGTGELFF. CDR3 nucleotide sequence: TGCAGCGTTAAAGCGGTGGGGGGGACCGGGGAGCTGTTTTTT.

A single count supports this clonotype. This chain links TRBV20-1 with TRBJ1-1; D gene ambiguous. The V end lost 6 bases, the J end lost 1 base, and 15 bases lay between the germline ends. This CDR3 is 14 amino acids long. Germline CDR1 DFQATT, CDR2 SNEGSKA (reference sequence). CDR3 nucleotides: TGCAGTGCCGCGGACCCGATTGGGAACACTGAAGCTTTCTTT. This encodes CSAADPIGNTEAFF.

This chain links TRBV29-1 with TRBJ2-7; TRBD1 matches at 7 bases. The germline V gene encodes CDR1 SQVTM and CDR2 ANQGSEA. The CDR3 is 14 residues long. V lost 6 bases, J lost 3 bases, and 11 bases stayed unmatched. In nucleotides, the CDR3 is TGCAGCGTCCTATCCGGGACAGCCCTCTACGAGCAGTACTTC. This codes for CSVLSGTALYEQYF.

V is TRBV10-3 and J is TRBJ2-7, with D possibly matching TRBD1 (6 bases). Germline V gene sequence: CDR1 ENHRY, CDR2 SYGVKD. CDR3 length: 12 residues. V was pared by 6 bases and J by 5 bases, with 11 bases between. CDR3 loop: CAISPDRHEQYF. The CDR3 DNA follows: TGTGCCATCAGCCCCGACAGGCACGAGCAGTACTTC.

The DNA of the CDR3 is TGTGCCACCAGCAGAGCTACACCAAGGGGCGAGCAGTACTTC. It yields the protein CATSRATPRGEQYF. The rearrangement joins TRBV15 to TRBJ2-7; a possible D gene is TRBD1 (5 bases). The CDR3 runs 14 residues. Germline V gene lookup returns CDR1 LNHNV and CDR2 YYDKDF (reference sequence). With 1 base removed from V and 6 bases from J, the gap between germline ends came to 13 bases.

CDR3 in DNA: TGTGCCAGCAACAGAGACCTCGACAGGGGCAAAACCGGGGAGCTGTTTTTT. Protein sequence: CASNRDLDRGKTGELFF. This sequence joins TRBV7-9 and TRBJ2-2, with 8 bases that match TRBD1. V trimming: 7 bases; J trimming: 5 bases; junction bases outside the gene matches: 15. The CDR3 has 17 amino acids. Germline V gives CDR1 SEHNR, CDR2 FQNEAQ (reference sequence).

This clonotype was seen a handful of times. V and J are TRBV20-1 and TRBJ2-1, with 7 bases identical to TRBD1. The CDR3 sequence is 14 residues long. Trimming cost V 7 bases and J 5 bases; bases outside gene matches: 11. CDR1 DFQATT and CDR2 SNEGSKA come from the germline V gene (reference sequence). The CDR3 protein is CSVIEGTVDNEQFF. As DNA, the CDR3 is TGCAGTGTAATAGAGGGGACAGTGGACAATGAGCAGTTCTTC.

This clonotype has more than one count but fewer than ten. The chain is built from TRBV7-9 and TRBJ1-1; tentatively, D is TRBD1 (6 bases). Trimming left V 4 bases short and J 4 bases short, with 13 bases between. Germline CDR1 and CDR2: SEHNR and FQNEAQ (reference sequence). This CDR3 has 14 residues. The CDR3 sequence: CASSYPGTPTEAFF. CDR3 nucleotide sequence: TGTGCCAGCAGCTATCCCGGGACACCCACTGAAGCTTTCTTT.

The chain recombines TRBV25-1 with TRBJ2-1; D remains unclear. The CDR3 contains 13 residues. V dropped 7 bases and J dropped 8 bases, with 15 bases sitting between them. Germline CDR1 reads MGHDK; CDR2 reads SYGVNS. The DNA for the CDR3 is TGTGCCAGCACGTGGCAGAGTCGCGATGAGCAGTTCTTC. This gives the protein CASTWQSRDEQFF.